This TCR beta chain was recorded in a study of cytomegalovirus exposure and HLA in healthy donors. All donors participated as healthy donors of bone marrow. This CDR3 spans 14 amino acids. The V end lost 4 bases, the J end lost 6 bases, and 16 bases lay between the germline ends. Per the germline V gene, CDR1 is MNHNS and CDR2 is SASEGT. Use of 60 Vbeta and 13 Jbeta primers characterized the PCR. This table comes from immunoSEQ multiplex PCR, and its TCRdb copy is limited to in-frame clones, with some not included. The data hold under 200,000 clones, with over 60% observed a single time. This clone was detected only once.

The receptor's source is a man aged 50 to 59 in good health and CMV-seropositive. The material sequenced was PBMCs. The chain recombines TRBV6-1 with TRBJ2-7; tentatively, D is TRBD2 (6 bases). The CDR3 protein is CASSARRDASEQYF. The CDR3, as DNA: TGTGCCAGCAGTGCGCGGAGGGACGCGAGCGAGCAGTACTTC.